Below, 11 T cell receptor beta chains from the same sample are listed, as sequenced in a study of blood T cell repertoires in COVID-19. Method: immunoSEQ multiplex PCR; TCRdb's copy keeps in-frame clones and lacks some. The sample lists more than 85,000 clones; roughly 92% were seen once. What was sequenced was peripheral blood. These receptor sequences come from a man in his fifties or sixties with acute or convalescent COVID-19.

CDR3 DNA sequence: TGTGCCAGCAGCTTAGATCTAGGCAGGGCAGAGACCCAGTACTTC. Its translation: CASSLDLGRAETQYF. The rearrangement links TRBV7-2 to TRBJ2-5; tentative D call: TRBD1 (5 bases). CDR3 size: 15 residues. The germline gives CDR1 SGHTA, CDR2 FQGNSA. Trimming left V 1 base short and J 4 bases short, with 13 bases between. Supplemented by reference TRBV7-2 and TRBJ2-5, the full variable domain reads GAGVSQSPSNKVTEKGKDVELRCDPISGHTALYWYRQSLGQGLEFLIYFQGNSAPDKSGLPSDRFSAERTGGSVSTLTIQRTQQEDSAVYLCASSLDLGRAETQYFGPGTRLLVL.

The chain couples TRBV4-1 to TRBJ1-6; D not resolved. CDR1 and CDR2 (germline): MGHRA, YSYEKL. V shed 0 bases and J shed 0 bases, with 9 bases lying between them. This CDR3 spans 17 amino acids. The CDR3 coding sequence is TGCGCCAGCAGCCAAGAGTTCACGAGCTCCTATAATTCACCCCTCCACTTT. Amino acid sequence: CASSQEFTSSYNSPLHF.

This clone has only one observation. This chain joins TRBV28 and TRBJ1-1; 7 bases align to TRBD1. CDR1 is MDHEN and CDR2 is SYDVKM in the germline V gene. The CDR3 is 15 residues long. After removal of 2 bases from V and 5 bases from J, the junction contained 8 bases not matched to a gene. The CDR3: CASSLVRGRRTEAFF. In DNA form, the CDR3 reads TGTGCCAGCAGTTTAGTGAGGGGGCGGAGGACTGAAGCTTTCTTT.

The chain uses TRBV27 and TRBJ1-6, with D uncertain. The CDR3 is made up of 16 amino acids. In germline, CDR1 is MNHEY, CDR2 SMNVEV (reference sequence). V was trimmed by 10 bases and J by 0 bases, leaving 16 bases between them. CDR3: CATREALNSYNSPLHF. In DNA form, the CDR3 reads TGTGCCACCCGAGAAGCTCTCAACTCCTATAATTCACCCCTCCACTTT.

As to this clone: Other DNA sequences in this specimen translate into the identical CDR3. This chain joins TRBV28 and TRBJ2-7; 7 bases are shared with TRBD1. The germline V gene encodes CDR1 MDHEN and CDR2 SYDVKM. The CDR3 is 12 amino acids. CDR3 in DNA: TGTGCTACTGTTGGACAGGCCCCTGAGCAGTACGTC. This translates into CATVGQAPEQYV.

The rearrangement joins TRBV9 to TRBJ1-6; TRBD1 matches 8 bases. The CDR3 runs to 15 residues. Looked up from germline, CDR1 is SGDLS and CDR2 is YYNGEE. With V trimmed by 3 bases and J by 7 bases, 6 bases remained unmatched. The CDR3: CASSARTGQNSPLHF. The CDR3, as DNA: TGTGCCAGCAGCGCACGGACAGGGCAGAATTCACCCCTCCACTTT.

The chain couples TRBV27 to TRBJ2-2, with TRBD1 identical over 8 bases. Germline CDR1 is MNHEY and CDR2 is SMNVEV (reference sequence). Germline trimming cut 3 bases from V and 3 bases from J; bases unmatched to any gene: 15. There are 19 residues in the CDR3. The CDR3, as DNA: TGTGCCAGCAGTTTCTCTGGGACAGGTTTCGACGGGGACACCGGGGAGCTGTTTTTT. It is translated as CASSFSGTGFDGDTGELFF.

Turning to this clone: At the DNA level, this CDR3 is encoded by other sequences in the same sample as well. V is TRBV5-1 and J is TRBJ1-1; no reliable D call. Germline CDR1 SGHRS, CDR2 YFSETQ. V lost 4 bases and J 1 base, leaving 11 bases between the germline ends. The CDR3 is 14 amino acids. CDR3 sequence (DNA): TGCGCCAGCAGCCCCCAGGCAGGGAACACTGAAGCTTTCTTT. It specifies CASSPQAGNTEAFF.

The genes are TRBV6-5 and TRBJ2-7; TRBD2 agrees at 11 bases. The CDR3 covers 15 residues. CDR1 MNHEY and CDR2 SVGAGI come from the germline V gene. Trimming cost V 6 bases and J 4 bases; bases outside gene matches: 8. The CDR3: CASRLLAGGFYEQYF. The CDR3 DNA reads TGTGCCAGCAGGCTGCTAGCGGGAGGCTTTTACGAGCAGTACTTC.

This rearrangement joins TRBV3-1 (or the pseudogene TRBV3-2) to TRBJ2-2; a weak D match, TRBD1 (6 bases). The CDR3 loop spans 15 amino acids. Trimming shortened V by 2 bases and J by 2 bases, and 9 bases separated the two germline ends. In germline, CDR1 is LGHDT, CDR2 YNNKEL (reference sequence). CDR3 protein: CASSQPGVNTGELFF. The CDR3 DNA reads TGTGCCAGCAGCCAACCAGGGGTTAACACCGGGGAGCTGTTTTTT.

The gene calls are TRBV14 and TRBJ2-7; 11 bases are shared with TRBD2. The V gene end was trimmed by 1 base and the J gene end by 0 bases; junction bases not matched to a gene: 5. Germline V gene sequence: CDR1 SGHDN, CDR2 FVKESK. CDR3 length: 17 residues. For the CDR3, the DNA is TGTGCCAGCAGCCAAGGGGGACTAGCGGACCGCTCCTACGAGCAGTACGTC. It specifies CASSQGGLADRSYEQYV.